This T cell receptor beta chain was sequenced for a study of chemoradiotherapy in HPV16-positive cancers. V was pared by 5 bases and J by 10 bases, with 15 bases between. The CDR3 covers 11 residues. Germline V CDR1 and CDR2: DFQATT, SNEGSKA (reference sequence). Clones were sequenced by immunoSEQ multiplex PCR, and TCRdb holds only the in-frame ones, with some missing. Of around 12,000 clones in the sample, roughly 89% were seen once. The V gene is TRBV20-1, the J gene TRBJ2-7; D possibly corresponds to TRBD2 (5 bases). The receptor's source is a human donor with HPV-associated anogenital cancer. This material consisted of blood, taken from a patient who underwent chemoradiotherapy. The CDR3 protein is CSARDGRNQYF. The CDR3 DNA is TGCAGTGCTCGGGATGGAAGGAATCAGTACTTC.